The 20 T cell receptor beta chains below were found in one sample sequenced in a study of shared clonotypes between healthy human individuals. The repertoire was sequenced with immunoSEQ multiplex PCR; TCRdb's copy has only in-frame clones and lacks some. The sample lists 2 million or so clones; roughly 96% were seen once. The sequenced sample was naive CD4+ T cells sorted from blood. Subset denoted: CD45RA+ positively selected. These receptors came from a man aged 18-30 years in good health.

The CDR3 loop reads CASSQDPRGTDYGYTF. For the CDR3, the DNA is TGCGCCAGCAGCCAAGACCCCCGAGGGACGGACTATGGCTACACCTTC. J is TRBJ1-2 and V is TRBV4-1, with D maybe TRBD1 (5 bases). From germline, CDR1 is MGHRA and CDR2 YSYEKL. Trimming took off 0 bases at V and 3 bases at J, with 14 bases between the two ends. The CDR3 contains 16 residues.

A few counts support this clone. The V call is TRBV6-1, the J call TRBJ1-2; D is uncertain. V was trimmed by 1 base and J by 7 bases, leaving 16 bases between them. This CDR3 is 15 amino acids long. In germline, CDR1 is MNHNS, CDR2 SASEGT. The DNA for the CDR3 is TGTGCCAGCAGTGAAGGAGGACTGGGAAAAGCTGGCTACACCTTC. Its protein product is CASSEGGLGKAGYTF.

The genes are TRBV19 and TRBJ2-7, with D maybe TRBD1 (6 bases). V was clipped by 4 bases and J by 6 bases, with 13 bases between them. This CDR3 spans 13 amino acids. Germline V lookup: CDR1 LNHDA, CDR2 SQIVND (reference sequence). The CDR3 nucleotides are TGTGCCAGTAGTAGTAGACAGGTCGGCGAGCAGTACTTC. Protein: CASSSRQVGEQYF. The whole variable domain, remainder taken from reference TRBV19 and TRBJ2-7, is DGGITQSPKYLFRKEGQNVTLSCEQNLNHDAMYWYRQDPGQGLRLIYYSQIVNDFQKGDIAEGYSVSREKKESFPLTVTSAQKNPTAFYLCASSSRQVGEQYFGPGTRLTVT.

The CDR3 here is CASSSQGADNSPLHF. The CDR3 DNA is TGCGCCAGCAGCTCACAGGGGGCGGATAATTCACCCCTCCACTTT. V gene TRBV5-1 combines with J gene TRBJ1-6; TRBD1 matches 9 bases. V trimming: 3 bases; J trimming: 5 bases; junction bases outside the gene matches: 3. The CDR3 length is 15 residues. Germline V CDR1 and CDR2: SGHRS, YFSETQ.

A word on this clone: Other DNA sequences within the sample encode an identical CDR3. The gene calls are TRBV10-3 and TRBJ2-3, with 7 bases matching TRBD2. Germline values: CDR1 ENHRY, CDR2 SYGVKD. J was trimmed by 0 bases and V by 0 bases; bases with no gene match: 0. This CDR3 has 15 amino acids. The CDR3 DNA is TGTGCCATCAGTGAGTCGCGGGGGAGCACAGATACGCAGTATTTT. Protein product: CAISESRGSTDTQYF.

The chain carries TRBV5-1 and TRBJ2-1, with TRBD1 matching 10 bases. Germline V gives CDR1 SGHRS, CDR2 YFSETQ. Trimming took 3 bases from V and 7 from J; bases not matched to a gene: 7. This CDR3 is built from 15 residues. Written as DNA, the CDR3 is TGCGCCAGCAGCTCACCGGGACAGGGGAGGAATGAGCAGTTCTTC. Protein sequence: CASSSPGQGRNEQFF.

The J gene is TRBJ1-2, the V gene TRBV30; the match to TRBD1 covers 12 bases. Losses at the gene ends were 0 bases for V and 7 bases for J; bases not matched to a gene: 9. The CDR3 loop spans 16 amino acids. Germline CDR1 and CDR2: GTSNPN and SVGIG (reference sequence). CDR3 DNA sequence: TGTGCCTGGAGTGTACAGGGGACAGGGGGCGGAGGTGGCTACACCTTC. It codes for CAWSVQGTGGGGGYTF.

V gene TRBV5-1 combines with J gene TRBJ2-2; D perhaps matches TRBD2 (6 bases). The germline V and J ends were trimmed by 4 bases and 0 bases, with 13 bases remaining between them. Germline V lookup: CDR1 SGHRS, CDR2 YFSETQ. The CDR3 sequence is 16 residues long. The CDR3 spells CASSTSGYANTGELFF. CDR3 sequence (DNA): TGCGCCAGCAGCACGAGCGGGTACGCGAACACCGGGGAGCTGTTTTTT.

This clone was counted only a few times. The chain uses TRBV6-1 and TRBJ2-7; the D gene is possibly TRBD1 (6 bases). The CDR3 length is 16 residues. Per the germline V gene, CDR1 is MNHNS and CDR2 is SASEGT. V lost 2 bases and J lost 1, with 15 bases in between. In nucleotides, the CDR3 is TGTGCCAGCAGTGAAAGTCTGCAGGGGACGTCCTACGAGCAGTACTTC. Amino acids: CASSESLQGTSYEQYF.

V and J are TRBV11-2 and TRBJ2-1; D remains unclear. Germline V gene data show CDR1 as SGHAT and CDR2 as FQNNGV. V shed 5 bases and J shed 9 bases, with 14 bases lying between them. The CDR3 loop spans 13 amino acids. The CDR3 is CASSPDRSSEQFF. In DNA, the CDR3 is TGTGCCAGCAGCCCTGACCGGAGTAGTGAGCAGTTCTTC.

Written as DNA, the CDR3 is TGTGCCAGCAGACTACCCAGCGGGATGAATCAGCCCCAGCATTTT. It is translated as CASRLPSGMNQPQHF. The V and J genes are TRBV28 and TRBJ1-5; D unresolved. Trimming cost V 6 bases and J 4 bases, with 16 bases left between them. The germline CDR1 and CDR2 sequences are MDHEN and SYDVKM. This CDR3 is 15 amino acids long. The full variable domain, rest sourced from reference TRBV28 and TRBJ1-5, is DVKVTQSSRYLVKRTGEKVFLECVQDMDHENMFWYRQDPGLGLRLIYFSYDVKMKEKGDIPEGYSVSREKKERFSLILESASTNQTSMYLCASRLPSGMNQPQHFGDGTRLSIL.

The CDR3 region has the DNA TGCGCCAGCAGTGCCCGGGGCAAAGCCTACAATGAGCAGTTCTTC. Translating gives CASSARGKAYNEQFF. V gene TRBV10-1 combines with J gene TRBJ2-1; D is tentatively TRBD1 or TRBD2 (5 bases each). The ends were cut back, 4 bases at V and 2 bases at J, with 12 bases in the middle. The CDR3 has 15 amino acids. The germline V gene has CDR1 WNHNN and CDR2 SYGVQD (reference sequence).

This rearrangement joins TRBV6-5 to TRBJ2-2; 7 bases agree with TRBD2. CDR3 length: 14 amino acids. Germline-derived CDR1 and CDR2 are MNHEY and SVGAGI. The J segment lost 8 bases and the V segment lost 2 bases, leaving 5 bases of the junction unmatched. The CDR3 DNA reads TGTGCCAGCAGTTACGCGGGAGAGTGGGGGGAGCTGTTTTTT. It codes for CASSYAGEWGELFF.

The gene calls are TRBV7-2 and TRBJ1-1; no clear D gene. Trimming took 6 bases from V and 0 from J, leaving 14 bases between them. CDR1 is SGHTA, CDR2 FQGNSA, per germline. The CDR3 extends over 15 amino acids. CDR3 in amino acids: CASRTTGSLNTEAFF. The CDR3 DNA reads as TGTGCCAGCAGGACCACCGGGAGTTTGAACACTGAAGCTTTCTTT.

This chain's CDR3 is CASSTSPQQGAEQYF. Here the CDR3 DNA reads TGTGCCAGTAGTACTTCTCCCCAACAGGGGGCCGAGCAGTACTTC. The chain employs TRBV19 and TRBJ2-7, with 9 bases matching TRBD1. J lost 6 bases, V lost 4 bases, and 10 bases had no gene match. This CDR3 has 15 amino acids. Germline V gene sequence: CDR1 LNHDA, CDR2 SQIVND (reference sequence).

The chain combines TRBV6-5 with TRBJ2-5, with D possibly TRBD2 on 6 matching bases. The CDR3 loop spans 14 amino acids. Germline V gene lookup returns CDR1 MNHEY and CDR2 SVGAGI. V lost 2 bases and J 7 bases, leaving 14 bases between the germline ends. The CDR3 spells CASSYLGLGGTQYF. The CDR3, as DNA: TGTGCCAGCAGTTACCTCGGACTCGGGGGGACCCAGTACTTC.

This chain links TRBV7-8 with TRBJ2-5; 7 bases line up with TRBD2. The CDR3 loop spans 14 amino acids. V gave up 3 bases and J gave up 4 bases; unmatched junction bases: 5. Per germline, CDR1 SGHVS and CDR2 FQNEAQ. CDR3 nucleotide sequence: TGTGCCAGCAGCTTGGGCGGGAGATTAGAGACCCAGTACTTC. It codes for CASSLGGRLETQYF.

The rearrangement joins TRBV19 to TRBJ1-6; 9 nucleotides align to TRBD1. This CDR3 is built from 15 residues. Germline V gene data show CDR1 as LNHDA and CDR2 as SQIVND (reference sequence). With V trimmed by 4 bases and J by 7 bases, 5 bases remained unmatched. The DNA of the CDR3 is TGTGCCAGTAGTACTACGGGACAGGGCAATTCACCCCTCCACTTT. Amino acids: CASSTTGQGNSPLHF.

The chain joins TRBV19 to TRBJ1-5, with unresolved D. V was trimmed by 1 base and J by 5 bases, leaving 9 bases between them. The CDR3 length is 14 residues. From germline, CDR1 is LNHDA and CDR2 SQIVND (reference sequence). The CDR3 loop is CASSIGRADQPQHF. The DNA of the CDR3 is TGTGCCAGTAGTATAGGTAGGGCGGATCAGCCCCAGCATTTT.

The chain has TRBV7-2 and TRBJ2-1, with 10 bases that match TRBD2. Germline V gives CDR1 SGHTA, CDR2 FQGNSA. CDR3 length: 16 amino acids. V shed 5 bases, J shed 4 bases, and the junction held 8 bases outside the gene matches. In DNA, the CDR3 is TGTGCCAGCAGCATTCTAGCGGGAGCGGGATACAATGAGCAGTTCTTC. This codes for CASSILAGAGYNEQFF.